A selection of T cell receptor beta chains follows, all from one sample in a study of blood T cell repertoires in COVID-19. The assay was immunoSEQ multiplex PCR, and TCRdb's table has in-frame clones only and misses some. The sample consists of about 340,000 clones, roughly 90% of them appearing once. Material for sequencing was PBMCs or T cells enriched from blood (not recorded which). These receptors were collected from a woman between 25 and 40 years old who had recovered from COVID-19. Both conserved end residues are part of each CDR3. The order of the fields is CDR3 protein, CDR3 DNA, J gene, D gene, V gene. The D gene is left open where the match is weak.

cdr3_aa: CASSEPGTGQQETQYF; cdr3_nt: TGTGCCAGCAGTGAACCCGGGACAGGGCAACAAGAGACCCAGTACTTC; j_call: TRBJ2-5; d_call: TRBD1; v_call: TRBV2
cdr3_aa: CSASGDTHEKLFF; cdr3_nt: TGCAGTGCTAGTGGGGACACCCATGAAAAACTGTTTTTT; j_call: TRBJ1-4; d_call: .; v_call: TRBV20-1
cdr3_aa: CSVWGEYGYTF; cdr3_nt: TGCAGCGTTTGGGGAGAATATGGCTACACCTTC; j_call: TRBJ1-2; d_call: .; v_call: TRBV29-1
cdr3_aa: CATSPRVGYEQYF; cdr3_nt: TGTGCCACATCCCCCCGGGTTGGCTACGAGCAGTACTTC; j_call: TRBJ2-7; d_call: .; v_call: TRBV10-3
cdr3_aa: CASSRQQETQYF; cdr3_nt: TGTGCCAGCAGCCGCCAGCAAGAGACCCAGTACTTC; j_call: TRBJ2-5; d_call: .; v_call: TRBV11-3
cdr3_aa: CASSRRQGNTGELFF; cdr3_nt: TGTGCCAGCTCACGCCGACAGGGGAACACCGGGGAGCTGTTTTTT; j_call: TRBJ2-2; d_call: TRBD1; v_call: TRBV18
cdr3_aa: CASSFGGGVIYGYTF; cdr3_nt: TGTGCCAGCAGTTTCGGTGGCGGCGTCATCTATGGCTACACCTTC; j_call: TRBJ1-2; d_call: .; v_call: TRBV28
cdr3_aa: CASLPQSVVTEAFF; cdr3_nt: TGTGCCAGTCTACCTCAGAGCGTCGTCACTGAAGCTTTCTTT; j_call: TRBJ1-1; d_call: .; v_call: TRBV28
cdr3_aa: CASSVGGEGNQPQHF; cdr3_nt: TGTGCCAGCAGCGTAGGAGGGGAGGGAAATCAGCCCCAGCATTTT; j_call: TRBJ1-5; d_call: .; v_call: TRBV9
cdr3_aa: CASGYYGYTF; cdr3_nt: TGTGCATCGGGGTACTATGGCTACACCTTC; j_call: TRBJ1-2; d_call: .; v_call: TRBV28